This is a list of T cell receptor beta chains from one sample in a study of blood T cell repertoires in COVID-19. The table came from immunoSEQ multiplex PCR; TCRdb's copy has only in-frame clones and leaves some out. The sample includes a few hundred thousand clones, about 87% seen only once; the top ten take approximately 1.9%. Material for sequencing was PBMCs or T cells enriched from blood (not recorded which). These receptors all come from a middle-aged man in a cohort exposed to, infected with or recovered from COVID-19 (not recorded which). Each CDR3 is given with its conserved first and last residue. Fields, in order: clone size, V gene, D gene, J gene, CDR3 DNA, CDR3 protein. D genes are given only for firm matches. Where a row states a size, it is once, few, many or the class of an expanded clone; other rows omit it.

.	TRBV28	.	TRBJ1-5	TGTGCCAGCAGTCCCCCCGCGCGTAGCAATCAGCCCCAGCATTTT	CASSPPARSNQPQHF
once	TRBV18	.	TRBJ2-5	TGTGCCAGCTCACCACCGAATAGCGATGAGACCCAGTACTTC	CASSPPNSDETQYF
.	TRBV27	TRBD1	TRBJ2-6	TGTGCCAGCAGTGGGACAGCCAGCCACTCTGGGGCCAACGTCCTGACTTTC	CASSGTASHSGANVLTF
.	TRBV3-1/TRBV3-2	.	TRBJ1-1	TGTGCCAGCAGCCATCACAGGGCGAGGAACACTGAAGCTTTCTTT	CASSHHRARNTEAFF
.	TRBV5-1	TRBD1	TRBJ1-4	TGCGCCAGCAGCCTTGGTCCAGGGGGGAATGAAAAACTGTTTTTT	CASSLGPGGNEKLFF
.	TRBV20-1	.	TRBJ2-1	TGCAGTGCCCAGGGCTACAATGAGCAGTTCTTC	CSAQGYNEQFF
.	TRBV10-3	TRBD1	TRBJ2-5	TGTGCCATCAGCTCCGGGACAGGGGTACAAGAGACCCAGTACTTC	CAISSGTGVQETQYF
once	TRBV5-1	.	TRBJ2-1	TGCGCCAGCAGCTTGGTGTGGGGGCCTCTCAATGAGCAGTTCTTC	CASSLVWGPLNEQFF
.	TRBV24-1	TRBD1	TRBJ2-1	TGTGCCACCAGTGACCCCGGGACAGGGTTCCCGAATGAGCAGTTCTTC	CATSDPGTGFPNEQFF
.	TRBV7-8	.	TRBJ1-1	TGTGCCAGCAGCCTACAGGGAGACACTGAAGCTTTCTTT	CASSLQGDTEAFF
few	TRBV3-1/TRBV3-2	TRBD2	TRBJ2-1	TGTGCCAGCAGCCAAAAGACTAGCGGGAGACAGTTCTTC	CASSQKTSGRQFF
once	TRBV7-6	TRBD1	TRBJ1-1	TGTGCCAGCAGCCCCCGACAGGGTATGAACACTGAAGCTTTCTTT	CASSPRQGMNTEAFF
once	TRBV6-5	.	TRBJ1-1	TGTGCCAGCAGGGAGCAGGGGACGACTGAAGCTTTCTTT	CASREQGTTEAFF
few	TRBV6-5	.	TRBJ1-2	TGTGCCAGCAGCATCGACTTCTATGGCTACACCTTC	CASSIDFYGYTF
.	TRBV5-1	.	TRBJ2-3	TGCGCCAGCAGCTTGGAATTAGCAGATACGCAGTATTTT	CASSLELADTQYF
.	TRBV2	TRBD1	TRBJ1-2	TGTGCCAGCAGACAACAGGGGGCCTACCTCTATGGCTACACCTTC	CASRQQGAYLYGYTF
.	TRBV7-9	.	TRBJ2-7	TGTGCCAGCAGCTTAGCCAGACAGGACTACGAGCAGTACTTC	CASSLARQDYEQYF
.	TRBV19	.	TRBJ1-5	TGTGCCAGTACCCCCCTACCGATTAGCAATCAGCCCCAGCATTTT	CASTPLPISNQPQHF
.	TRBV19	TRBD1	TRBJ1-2	TGTGCCAGTAGTATAGTACAGGGGGACTATGGCTACACCTTC	CASSIVQGDYGYTF
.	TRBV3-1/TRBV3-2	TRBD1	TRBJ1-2	TGTGCCCGCAGCGGGGACAGTTGGGGGGGCTACACCTTC	CARSGDSWGGYTF
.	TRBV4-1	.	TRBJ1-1	TGCGCCAGCAGCCCATCGACACAGAACACTGAAGCTTTCTTT	CASSPSTQNTEAFF
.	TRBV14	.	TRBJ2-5	TGTGCCAGCAGCCTACAGGTCCGGGAGACCCAGTACTTC	CASSLQVRETQYF
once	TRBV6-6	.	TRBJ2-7	TGTGCCAGCACCCCCTCCGGAGGAGTATACGAGCAGTACTTC	CASTPSGGVYEQYF
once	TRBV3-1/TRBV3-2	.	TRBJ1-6	TGTGCCAGCAGCCAAGAAGGTGGGGCCACCCTCCACTTT	CASSQEGGATLHF
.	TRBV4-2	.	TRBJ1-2	TGTGCCAGCAGCCAAGATCTGTCCCGACAGCGTCCTAACTATGGCTACACCTTC	CASSQDLSRQRPNYGYTF
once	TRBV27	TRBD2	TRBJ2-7	TGTGCCAGCAAAACGGGACTAGCTGGGGTTGAGCAGTACTTC	CASKTGLAGVEQYF
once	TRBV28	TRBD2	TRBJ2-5	TGTGCCAGCAGTTTAAGCGGGAGAAGGGAGACCCAGTACTTC	CASSLSGRRETQYF
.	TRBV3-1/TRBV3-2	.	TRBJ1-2	TGTGCCAGCAGCCAAGTCTTTGGACAGAACTATGGCTACACCTTC	CASSQVFGQNYGYTF
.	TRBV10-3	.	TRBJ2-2	TGTGCCATCAGTGAGTCACGGGGGACCGGGGAGCTGTTTTTT	CAISESRGTGELFF
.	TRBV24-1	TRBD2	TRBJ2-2	TGTGCCACCAGTGACCCCGGGACTAGCGGGATCGTCGGGGAGCTGTTTTTT	CATSDPGTSGIVGELFF
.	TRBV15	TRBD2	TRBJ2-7	TGTGCCACCTCTAGCGGGAGTATCGGCGAGCAGTACTTC	CATSSGSIGEQYF
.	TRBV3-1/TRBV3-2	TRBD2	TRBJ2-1	TGTGCCAGCAGCCAGCCGGGACTAGCCTACAATGAGCAGTTCTTC	CASSQPGLAYNEQFF